The following is a TCR beta chain sequence with its context. Its antigen is not known. CDR3 length equals 14 residues. Trimming cost V 3 bases and J 7 bases; bases outside gene matches: 3. Germline-derived CDR1 and CDR2 are SNHLY and FYNNEI. The sample comes from a study of T cell responses to AZD1222 COVID-19 vaccine. Points from the study as a whole: Vaccine-associated CD4 TCRs ranged over spike, dominating at 160-218 and 743-854. Nearly half of spike-specific TCRs reportedly target unmutated variant regions.

Clones were read by immunoSEQ multiplex PCR, and TCRdb kept only the in-frame ones, dropping some. Of around 150,000 clones in the sample, roughly 90% were seen once. Second-dose schedules of about 4 or about 12 weeks were combined. The source is an adult who received the AZD1222 COVID-19 vaccine. The sample here was peripheral blood, taken 28 days after the second AZD1222 dose. V and J are TRBV2 and TRBJ1-6; 7 nucleotides align to TRBD1. CDR3 nucleotide sequence: TGTGCCAGCAGTGAGACGGGACAGAATTCACCCCTCCACTTT. Translated, it gives CASSETGQNSPLHF.